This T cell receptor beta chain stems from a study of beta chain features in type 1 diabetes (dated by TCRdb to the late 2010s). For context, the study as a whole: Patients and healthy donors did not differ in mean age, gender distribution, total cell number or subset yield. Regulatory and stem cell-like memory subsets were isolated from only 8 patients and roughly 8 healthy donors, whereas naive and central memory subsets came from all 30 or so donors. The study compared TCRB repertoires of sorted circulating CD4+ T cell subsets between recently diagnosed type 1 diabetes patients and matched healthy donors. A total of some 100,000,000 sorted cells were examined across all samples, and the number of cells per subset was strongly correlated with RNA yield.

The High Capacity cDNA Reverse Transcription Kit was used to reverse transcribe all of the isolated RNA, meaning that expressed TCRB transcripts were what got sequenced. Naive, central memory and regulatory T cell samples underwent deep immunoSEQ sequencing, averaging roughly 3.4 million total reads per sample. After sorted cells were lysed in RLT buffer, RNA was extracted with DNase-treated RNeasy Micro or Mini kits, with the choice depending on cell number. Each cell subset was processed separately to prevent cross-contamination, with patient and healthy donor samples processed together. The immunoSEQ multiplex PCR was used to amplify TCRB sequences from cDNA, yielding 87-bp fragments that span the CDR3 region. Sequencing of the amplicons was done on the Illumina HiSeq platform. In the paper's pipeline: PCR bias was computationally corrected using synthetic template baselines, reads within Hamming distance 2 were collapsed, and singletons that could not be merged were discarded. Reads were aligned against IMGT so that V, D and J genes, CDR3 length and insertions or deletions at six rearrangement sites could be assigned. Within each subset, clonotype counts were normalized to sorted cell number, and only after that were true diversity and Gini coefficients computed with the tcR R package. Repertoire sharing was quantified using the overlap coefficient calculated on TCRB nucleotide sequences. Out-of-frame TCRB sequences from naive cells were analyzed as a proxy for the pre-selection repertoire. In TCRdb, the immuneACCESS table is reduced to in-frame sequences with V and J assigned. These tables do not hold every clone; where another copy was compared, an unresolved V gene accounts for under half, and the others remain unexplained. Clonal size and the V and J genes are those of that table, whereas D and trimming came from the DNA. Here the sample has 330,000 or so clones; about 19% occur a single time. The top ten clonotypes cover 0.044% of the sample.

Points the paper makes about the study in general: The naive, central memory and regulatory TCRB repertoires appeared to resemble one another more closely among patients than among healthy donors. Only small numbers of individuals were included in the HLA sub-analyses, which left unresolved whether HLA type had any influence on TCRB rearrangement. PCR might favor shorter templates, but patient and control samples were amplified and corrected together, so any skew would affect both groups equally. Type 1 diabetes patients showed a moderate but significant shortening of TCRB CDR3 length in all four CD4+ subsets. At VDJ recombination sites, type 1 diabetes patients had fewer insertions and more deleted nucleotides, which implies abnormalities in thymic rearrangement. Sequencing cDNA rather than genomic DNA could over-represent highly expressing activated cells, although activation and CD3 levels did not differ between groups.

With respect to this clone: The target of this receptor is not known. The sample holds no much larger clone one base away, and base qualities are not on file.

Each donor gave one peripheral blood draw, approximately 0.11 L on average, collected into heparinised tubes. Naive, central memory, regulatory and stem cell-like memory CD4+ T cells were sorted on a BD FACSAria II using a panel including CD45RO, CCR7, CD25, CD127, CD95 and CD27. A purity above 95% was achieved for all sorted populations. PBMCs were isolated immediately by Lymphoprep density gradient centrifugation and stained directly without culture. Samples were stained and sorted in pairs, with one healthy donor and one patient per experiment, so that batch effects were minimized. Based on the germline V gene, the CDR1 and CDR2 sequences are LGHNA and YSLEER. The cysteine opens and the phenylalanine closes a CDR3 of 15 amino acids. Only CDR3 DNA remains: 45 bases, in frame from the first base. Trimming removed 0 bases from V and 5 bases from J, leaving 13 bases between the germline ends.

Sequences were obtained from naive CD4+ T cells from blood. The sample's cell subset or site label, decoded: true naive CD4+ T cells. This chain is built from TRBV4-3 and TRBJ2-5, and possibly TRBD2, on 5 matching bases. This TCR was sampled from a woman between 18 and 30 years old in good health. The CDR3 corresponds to CASSQDLVSGETQYF. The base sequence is TGCGCCAGCAGCCAAGATCTTGTTTCGGGGGAGACCCAGTACTTC.